One and the same sample provided the 26 T cell receptor beta chains below, sequenced in a study of graft-versus-host responses after intestinal transplantation. These receptors' antigens are unknown. TCRdb keeps only in-frame clones here, not all; method: immunoSEQ multiplex PCR. Here the sample spans 70,000 to 95,000 clones, over 80% being singletons. Sequences were derived from unstimulated CD8+ T cells sorted from spleen or lymph node cells, sampled before transplant. The receptors shown here come from a human donor who was the organ donor for an intestinal transplant.

The genes are TRBV12-5 and TRBJ2-3, with 9 positions matching TRBD1. Germline CDR1 and CDR2: LGHNT and FRNRAP. V shed 5 bases, J shed 5 bases, and the junction held 5 bases outside the gene matches. The CDR3 extends over 14 amino acids. DNA of the CDR3: TGTGCTAGTGGTCTGGGACAGGGACAAGATACGCAGTATTTT. Translated, it gives CASGLGQGQDTQYF.

The chain uses TRBV9 and TRBJ2-3, with D possibly matching TRBD2 (5 bases). This CDR3 comprises 14 residues. The germline gives CDR1 SGDLS, CDR2 YYNGEE. The ends were cut back, 0 bases at V and 0 bases at J, with 5 bases in the middle. This CDR3 reads CASSVGESTDTQYF. Here the CDR3 DNA reads TGTGCCAGCAGCGTAGGGGAGAGCACAGATACGCAGTATTTT.

The CDR3 sequence is CASSHRGAAEQYF. CDR3 nucleotide sequence: TGCGCCAGCAGCCACCGGGGAGCGGCCGAGCAGTACTTC. This chain uses TRBV4-1 with TRBJ2-7, with D possibly matching TRBD2 (5 bases). Germline CDR1 is MGHRA and CDR2 is YSYEKL. This CDR3 is 13 amino acids long. Trimming removed 3 bases from V and 6 bases from J, with 12 bases in between.

The rearrangement links TRBV21-1 to TRBJ2-1; the listed D gene, TRBD2, was not tested against the DNA. TRBV21-1 is tagged as a pseudogene. The CDR3 spans 18 residues. CDR3 protein: CASSNRSSGGPNCNEQFF. The CDR3, as DNA: TGTGCCAGCAGCAACCGTAGTAGCGGGGGACCAAATTGCAATGAGCAGTTCTTC.

V usage is TRBV5-4 and J usage is TRBJ1-6, with a weak D call TRBD1 (5 bases). This CDR3 comprises 13 residues. The germline V and J ends were trimmed by 7 bases and 14 bases, with 19 bases remaining between them. Germline CDR1 is SGHNT and CDR2 is YYREEE (reference sequence). CDR3 sequence (DNA): TGTGCCAGCGGGGGGTCGAGTGATCGGTCCCTCCACTTT. Residues: CASGGSSDRSLHF.

This clone turned up a few times. The chain couples TRBV13 to TRBJ2-7, with 13 bases lining up with TRBD2. Per the germline V gene, CDR1 is PRHDT and CDR2 is FYEKMQ (reference sequence). The CDR3 length is 16 residues. Trimming removed 4 bases from V and 3 bases from J; junction bases left unmatched: 6. The CDR3, as DNA: TGTGCCAGCAGCTCCGTCGGGACTAGCGGGGACTACGAGCAGTACTTC. This sequence encodes CASSSVGTSGDYEQYF.

The chain combines TRBV15 with TRBJ2-7, with D maybe TRBD2 (7 bases). Germline values: CDR1 LNHNV, CDR2 YYDKDF (reference sequence). CDR3 length equals 15 residues. The ends were cut back, 1 base at V and 2 bases at J, with 12 bases in the middle. CDR3 bases: TGTGCCACCAGCAGAGGGCGGGGGCCAGCCTACGAGCAGTACTTC. It encodes CATSRGRGPAYEQYF.

The V call is TRBV7-8, the J call TRBJ2-7; TRBD2 is a possible D gene (5 bases). V shed 6 bases and J shed 5 bases, with 11 bases lying between them. Germline V gene lookup returns CDR1 SGHVS and CDR2 FQNEAQ. This CDR3 is built from 12 residues. The chain's CDR3 is CASSWTLDEQYF. CDR3 in DNA: TGTGCCAGCAGTTGGACTCTCGACGAGCAGTACTTC.

This sequence joins TRBV19 and TRBJ2-6, with no clear D. There are 13 residues in the CDR3. Germline values: CDR1 LNHDA, CDR2 SQIVND (reference sequence). V gave up 7 bases and J gave up 3 bases, with 7 bases separating them. The CDR3: CASNTLGANVLTF. The CDR3 coding sequence is TGTGCCAGTAACACCCTTGGGGCCAACGTCCTGACTTTC.

This clone was detected only once. The chain has TRBV9 and TRBJ2-7; possibly TRBD2 for D (6 bases). CDR1 and CDR2 from the germline V gene are SGDLS and YYNGEE. This CDR3 is built from 15 residues. The germline V and J ends were trimmed by 0 bases and 0 bases, with 10 bases remaining between them. The CDR3 region is CASSVGGESSYEQYF. DNA for the CDR3: TGTGCCAGCAGCGTAGGGGGGGAAAGCTCCTACGAGCAGTACTTC.

The rearrangement uses TRBV6-1 and TRBJ2-7, with 8 bases identical to TRBD2. Germline V gene data show CDR1 as MNHNS and CDR2 as SASEGT. The CDR3 spans 16 residues. The ends lost 2 bases at V and 4 bases at J; junction bases unmatched: 10. The CDR3 DNA reads as TGTGCCAGCAGTGAATCCTCGGGAGGGTTCCCTTACGAGCAGTACTTC. Residues: CASSESSGGFPYEQYF.

V gene TRBV5-4 combines with J gene TRBJ2-7; TRBD2 matches at 10 bases. J gave up 2 bases and V 4 bases, and 3 bases lay outside the gene matches. The germline V gene has CDR1 SGHNT and CDR2 YYREEE (reference sequence). The CDR3 loop spans 14 amino acids. The CDR3, as DNA: TGTGCCAGCAGCGTTGGACTAGCGGCCTACGAGCAGTACTTC. Translated, it gives CASSVGLAAYEQYF.

The chain is built from TRBV2 and TRBJ2-7; D not certain. The V gene lost 8 bases and the J gene lost 2 bases, with 13 bases spanning the gap. CDR1 and CDR2 (germline): SNHLY, FYNNEI. The length of the CDR3 is 13 residues. In DNA form, the CDR3 reads TGTGCCAGCCAACGAGAGGCGGCCTACGAGCAGTACTTC. The encoded protein is CASQREAAYEQYF. The full variable domain, its missing parts supplied by reference TRBV2 and TRBJ2-7, is EPEVTQTPSHQVTQMGQEVILRCVPISNHLYFYWYRQILGQKVEFLVSFYNNEISEKSEIFDDQFSVERPDGSNFTLKIRSTKLEDSAMYFCASQREAAYEQYFGPGTRLTVT.

The chain uses TRBV28 and TRBJ2-7; TRBD1 might be the D (5 bases). CDR1 is MDHEN, CDR2 SYDVKM, per germline. The CDR3 totals 14 residues. The V and J ends lost 6 bases and 2 bases respectively, with 14 bases between them. CDR3 protein: CASRTQGLPYEQYF. In DNA form, the CDR3 reads TGTGCCAGCAGAACCCAGGGCCTCCCCTACGAGCAGTACTTC. The full variable domain, rest sourced from reference TRBV28 and TRBJ2-7, is DVKVTQSSRYLVKRTGEKVFLECVQDMDHENMFWYRQDPGLGLRLIYFSYDVKMKEKGDIPEGYSVSREKKERFSLILESASTNQTSMYLCASRTQGLPYEQYFGPGTRLTVT.

The chain has TRBV30 and TRBJ1-2, with unresolved D. There are 9 residues in the CDR3. Germline V lookup: CDR1 GTSNPN, CDR2 SVGIG (reference sequence). Trimming cost V 5 bases and J 6 bases, with 4 bases left between them. The CDR3 sequence: CAWADGYTF. CDR3 sequence (DNA): TGTGCCTGGGCGGATGGCTACACCTTC.

This sequence joins TRBV25-1 and TRBJ1-5; the match to TRBD1 covers 7 bases. The CDR3 is made up of 15 amino acids. Germline CDR1 and CDR2: MGHDK and SYGVNS. With 3 bases clipped from V and 0 bases from J, the junction kept 2 bases outside the gene matches. CDR3 coding DNA: TGTGCCAGCAGTGAGGGACAGTTTAGCAATCAGCCCCAGCATTTT. It yields the protein CASSEGQFSNQPQHF.

This clone appeared once. This sequence joins TRBV29-1 and TRBJ2-1, with TRBD1 matching 9 bases. This CDR3 region has 16 residues. Trimming at V came to 2 bases and at J to 4 bases, leaving 9 bases not matched to a gene. Germline CDR1 and CDR2: SQVTM and ANQGSEA. CDR3 sequence reads: CSVEPTYGTGYNEQFF. CDR3 DNA: TGCAGCGTTGAACCAACTTACGGGACAGGGTACAATGAGCAGTTCTTC.

The chain has TRBV10-3 and TRBJ2-1, with D unresolved. The CDR3 length is 14 residues. The V end was cut by 2 bases, the J end by 6 bases, with 11 bases between. Germline V gene sequence: CDR1 ENHRY, CDR2 SYGVKD. The CDR3 protein is CAISETTPGNEQFF. The CDR3 DNA follows: TGTGCCATCAGTGAGACTACTCCGGGCAATGAGCAGTTCTTC.

The V call is TRBV5-1, the J call TRBJ1-2; 7 bases are shared with TRBD1. The V segment lost 1 base and the J segment 4 bases; nucleotides outside the gene matches: 4. CDR1 and CDR2 from the germline V gene are SGHRS and YFSETQ. The CDR3 is made up of 14 amino acids. The CDR3 DNA reads TGCGCCAGCAGCTTGCGTGGACAGGTCTATGGCTACACCTTC. It codes for CASSLRGQVYGYTF.

The chain combines TRBV7-9 with TRBJ2-1; 10 positions match TRBD2. CDR1 is SEHNR and CDR2 is FQNEAQ in the germline V gene (reference sequence). V was clipped by 6 bases and J by 5 bases; unmatched bases: 7. This CDR3 region has 15 residues. The DNA for the CDR3 is TGTGCCAGCAGTCCTCTAGCGGGGGTGAACAATGAGCAGTTCTTC. Its translation is CASSPLAGVNNEQFF.

The rearrangement links TRBV5-3 to TRBJ2-1, with 15 bases lining up with TRBD2. TRBV5-3 qualifies as an ORF whose function is uncertain. The length of the CDR3 is 19 residues. The V and J ends lost 4 bases and 6 bases, in that order; junction bases with no gene match: 14. CDR3 residues: CARSVGLAGGKVESNEQFF. CDR3 nucleotides: TGTGCCAGAAGCGTCGGACTAGCGGGAGGGAAGGTTGAAAGCAATGAGCAGTTCTTC.

This clone was seen just once. The rearrangement joins TRBV27 to TRBJ1-1; D is uncertain. CDR1 is MNHEY, CDR2 SMNVEV, per germline (reference sequence). V was pared by 3 bases and J by 8 bases, with 13 bases between. This CDR3 is 13 amino acids long. CDR3 loop: CASSFTGSREAFF. The DNA of the CDR3 is TGTGCCAGCAGTTTTACTGGGAGCAGAGAAGCTTTCTTT.

This rearrangement joins TRBV7-9 to TRBJ2-1, with TRBD1 matching 8 bases. The CDR3 is 15 amino acids. Germline CDR1 SEHNR, CDR2 FQNEAQ (reference sequence). The V gene end was trimmed by 8 bases and the J gene end by 4 bases; junction bases not matched to a gene: 10. CDR3 bases: TGTGCCAGCCGCGAGATCCAGGGGGCGTACAATGAGCAGTTCTTC. Encoded protein: CASREIQGAYNEQFF.

The chain is built from TRBV28 and TRBJ1-2, with 8 bases aligning to TRBD1. After removal of 4 bases from V and 1 base from J, the junction contained 2 bases not matched to a gene. In germline, CDR1 is MDHEN, CDR2 SYDVKM. This CDR3 has 14 amino acids. CDR3 coding DNA: TGTGCCAGCAGTTCGGGACAGGATAACTATGGCTACACCTTC. Encoded protein: CASSSGQDNYGYTF.

V is TRBV9 and J is TRBJ2-1, with 7 bases lining up with TRBD1. CDR3 length equals 14 residues. Germline V gene data show CDR1 as SGDLS and CDR2 as YYNGEE. V lost 4 bases, J lost 2 bases, and 3 bases stayed unmatched. CDR3 loop: CASSPDRAYNEQFF. The CDR3 DNA reads as TGTGCCAGCAGCCCTGACAGGGCCTACAATGAGCAGTTCTTC. Looking up the rest from reference TRBV9 and TRBJ2-1 gives the full variable domain: DSGVTQTPKHLITATGQRVTLRCSPRSGDLSVYWYQQSLDQGLQFLIQYYNGEERAKGNILERFSAQQFPDLHSELNLSSLELGDSALYFCASSPDRAYNEQFFGPGTRLTVL.

The V and J genes are TRBV29-1 and TRBJ1-2; the D is unclear. The germline CDR1 and CDR2 sequences are SQVTM and ANQGSEA. CDR3 length: 12 amino acids. V gave up 6 bases and J gave up 8 bases, with 16 bases separating them. The CDR3 DNA follows: TGCAGCGTCACCGGGTCTACCTCCGGCTACACCTTC. Translating gives CSVTGSTSGYTF.